This T cell receptor (beta chain) was identified during a study of blood T cell repertoires in COVID-19. Study-level information: Italy, Spain and the United States were the sources of the convalescent and acute COVID-19 samples. Nucleic acid was either cDNA or gDNA, and it came from T cells, B-cell-depleted T cells, or PBMCs.

CDR3 length: 12 residues. The germline gives CDR1 GTSNPN, CDR2 SVGIG (reference sequence). The V and J ends lost 0 bases and 4 bases respectively, with 6 bases between them. In the original analysis: Cell counts per sample came from amplifying reference gene primers. The data were produced by immunoSEQ multiplex PCR, yet TCRdb's version contains in-frame clones alone and is incomplete. V, J and clone size derive from that table, while D and trimming were established from the DNA sequence. Of some 200,000 clones detected, about 86% appear once; the ten largest clones hold roughly 2.6%. In regard to this clone: Other DNA sequences from this sample encode an identical CDR3 as well.

The source is a human donor with acute or convalescent COVID-19. The donor label of this sample is uncertain. V usage is TRBV30 and J usage is TRBJ2-5; D possibly corresponds to TRBD2 (5 bases). What was sequenced was peripheral blood. CDR3 region: CAWSVRGETQYF. CDR3 bases: TGTGCCTGGAGTGTACGGGGAGAGACCCAGTACTTC.